These T cell receptor beta chains were read from a single sample in a study of cytomegalovirus exposure and HLA in healthy donors. Assay: immunoSEQ multiplex PCR; the TCRdb copy retains only in-frame clones and omits some. Altogether around 200,000 clones are present, around three quarters being singletons, with the ten largest covering less than 2.5%. Material: PBMCs. The origin of the receptors is a woman aged 45-65 years in good health and CMV-seronegative. Both conserved end residues are part of each CDR3.

v_gene	j_gene	CDR3aa
TRBV28	TRBJ2-7	CASRGQVPSSYEQYF
TRBV20-1	TRBJ1-1	CRGLGNTEAFF
TRBV25-1	TRBJ1-6	CASSEWGQGNSPLHF
TRBV15	TRBJ2-6	CATSGPLSVLAGANVLTF
TRBV5-5	TRBJ2-7	CASSLGPRGYEQYF
TRBV7-2	TRBJ2-7	CASSGLAGNEQYF
TRBV7-9	TRBJ1-1	CASSFGDLLDTEAFF
TRBV7-9	TRBJ2-1	CASSLGNRGLNEQFF
TRBV7-2	TRBJ2-3	CASSKRYTQYF
TRBV10-3	TRBJ1-2	CAISGRDRDDYGYTF
TRBV25-1	TRBJ1-3	CASSRTTGSGNTIYF
TRBV19	TRBJ1-2	CASSIEANYGYTF
TRBV6-1	TRBJ1-2	CASSEGFWTGSRLGSGYTF
TRBV18	TRBJ2-3	CASSPLQPGSSTDTQYF
TRBV4-1	TRBJ2-1	CASSQVWAGWNEQFF
TRBV6-6	TRBJ2-2	CASSPPVSTGELFF
TRBV7-9	TRBJ1-5	CSSSPGLQNQPQHF
TRBV5-4	TRBJ2-1	CASSPPQTRRVDEQFF
TRBV4-2	TRBJ2-7	CASSQDGGALSYEQYF
TRBV19	TRBJ1-1	CASSPWVGTGANTEAFF
TRBV19	TRBJ1-3	CASRNQGASGNTIYF
TRBV6-6	TRBJ2-3	CATTLAGSTDTQYF
TRBV11-2	TRBJ2-3	CASSLGGALTDTQYF
TRBV6-6	TRBJ2-5	CASKTSGGTQYF
TRBV18	TRBJ2-7	CASSPRGNEQYF
TRBV28	TRBJ2-7	CASTGSGFRDYEQYF
TRBV7-9	TRBJ1-4	CSSSLAPTGNEKLFF
TRBV19	TRBJ1-5	CASTGGRGGQPQHF
TRBV18	TRBJ1-4	CASSNAGPTTEKLFF
TRBV11-3	TRBJ2-5	CASSSEETQYF
TRBV7-6	TRBJ2-1	CASSFGLAGDNEQFF
TRBV28	TRBJ2-7	CASKSGAHEQYF
TRBV10-3	TRBJ1-1	CAIRTGGVNTEAFF
TRBV7-2	.	CASSLVLAGGPGEQYF
TRBV14	TRBJ2-7	CASSQQYGDSQYEQYF
TRBV5-6	TRBJ2-3	CASSGTGESTDTQYF
TRBV9	TRBJ2-5	CASSPRIMTSGKETQYF
TRBV2	TRBJ2-1	CASSERGGGYNEQFF
TRBV5-1	TRBJ1-5	CASSLAQGGKPQHF
TRBV15	TRBJ1-2	CATSGGQGYGYTF
TRBV6-1	TRBJ1-3	CASSETRASGNTIYF
TRBV27	TRBJ2-7	CASSPGLAGFGEQYF